The next 20 T cell receptor beta chains were all read from a single sample in a study of graft-versus-host responses after intestinal transplantation (dated by TCRdb to about 2021). This specimen's time point label, per the study, means: cells obtained before transplantation from donor or recipient. The library was obtained by the immunoSEQ multiplex PCR assay. The immuneACCESS repertoire file appears here via TCRdb, limited to in-frame rearrangements. These files lack a portion of the clones; in checked studies, under half of the deficit traces to unresolved V genes, and the cause of the others is not known. The sample records about 10,000 clones, 31% of which are singletons. The ten largest account for under 6% of the sample. Sequences were derived from alloreactive CD4+ T cells from a mixed lymphocyte reaction culture, sampled before transplantation. Read against the paper, the sample's cell subset or site label means: CFSE-low proliferating T cells sorted from approximately 6-day pre-transplant mixed lymphocyte reaction (GvH or HvG direction). Receptors originate from a human patient who was an organ donor for intestinal transplantation.

This clone has more than one count but fewer than ten. The chain couples TRBV7-9 to TRBJ2-5; D possibly corresponds to TRBD2 (6 bases). CDR3 length equals 14 residues. Looked up from germline, CDR1 is SEHNR and CDR2 is FQNEAQ (reference sequence). Trimming stripped 5 bases from V and 0 bases from J, with 10 bases between. CDR3 residues: CASSPREYQETQYF. The CDR3 DNA is TGTGCCAGCAGCCCCCGGGAGTACCAAGAGACCCAGTACTTC.

This clone came up a few times. The rearrangement uses TRBV7-2 and TRBJ1-2; TRBD1 might be the D (6 bases). The germline gives CDR1 SGHTA, CDR2 FQGNSA. The CDR3 length is 13 residues. Trimming stripped 6 bases from V and 6 bases from J, with 14 bases between. Written as DNA, the CDR3 is TGTGCCAGCAGAGAAGGGGGGGCCGATGGCTACACCTTC. Its translation is CASREGGADGYTF.

The sample holds one count of this clone. V is TRBV7-9 and J is TRBJ2-7; 10 bases fit TRBD1. The CDR3 is 17 amino acids. Germline CDR1 SEHNR, CDR2 FQNEAQ (reference sequence). J gave up 3 bases and V 2 bases, and 10 bases lay outside the gene matches. DNA of the CDR3: TGTGCCAGCAGCTTATCGTTTTCGGGACAGGGGCACTACGAGCAGTACTTC. It codes for CASSLSFSGQGHYEQYF.

With respect to this clone: One end of the junction fails to match germline, which may point to a read error. The chain employs TRBV11-2 and TRBJ1-5; no firm D call. The CDR3 totals 13 residues. Germline CDR1 SGHAT, CDR2 FQNNGV. Here the CDR3 DNA reads TGCGCCAGCAGCCAAGATCGGAATCAGCCCCAGCATTTT. Translating it yields CASSQDRNQPQHF.

The chain joins TRBV2 to TRBJ2-1; 12 positions agree with TRBD2. The CDR3 has 14 amino acids. The V segment lost 5 bases and the J segment 9 bases; nucleotides outside the gene matches: 5. CDR1 is SNHLY and CDR2 is FYNNEI in the germline V gene. CDR3 DNA: TGTGCCAGCAGTCGGACTAGCGGGATCGGTGAGCAGTTCTTC. Protein product: CASSRTSGIGEQFF.

This chain uses TRBV7-3 with TRBJ1-1; D uncertain. Germline CDR1 SGHTA, CDR2 FQGTGA. This CDR3 is 13 amino acids long. V shed 2 bases and J shed 7 bases, with 11 bases lying between them. CDR3 nucleotides: TGTGCCAGCAGCTTAGAGGGAATTGGTGAAGCTTTCTTT. Translated, it gives CASSLEGIGEAFF.

Only a few counts were recorded for this clone. The rearrangement joins TRBV28 to TRBJ1-2, with D unclear. Germline-derived CDR1 and CDR2 are MDHEN and SYDVKM. V lost 5 bases, J lost 2 bases, and 12 bases lay in between. The CDR3 loop spans 14 amino acids. This chain's CDR3 is CASSKTQDNYGYTF. DNA for the CDR3: TGTGCCAGCAGTAAAACCCAGGACAACTATGGCTACACCTTC.

The V call is TRBV18, the J call TRBJ1-5, with D uncertain. V lost 1 base and J lost 2, with 3 bases in between. Germline V gene data show CDR1 as KGHSH and CDR2 as LQKENI. The CDR3 runs 13 residues. The CDR3 spells CASSPQGNQPQHF. In nucleotides, the CDR3 is TGTGCCAGCTCACCACAGGGCAATCAGCCCCAGCATTTT.

By share, this clone counts as medium-sized. CDR3 amino acids: CASRGQGSYGYTF. CDR3 nucleotides: TGTGCCAGCAGAGGACAGGGTTCCTATGGCTACACCTTC. The chain has TRBV6-5 and TRBJ1-2; 8 bases map to TRBD1. CDR3 length: 13 amino acids. V was pared by 6 bases and J by 4 bases, with 4 bases of the junction left unmatched. The germline V gene has CDR1 MNHEY and CDR2 SVGAGI.

The chain combines TRBV7-2 with TRBJ2-1; D is undetermined. This CDR3 has 11 residues. The V gene's germline CDR1 is SGHTA and CDR2 FQGNSA. V lost 3 bases to trimming and J lost 9 bases, with 6 bases between them. CDR3 in DNA: TGTGCCAGCAGCTTTCATCTTGAGCAGTTCTTC. Residues: CASSFHLEQFF.

V usage is TRBV6-1 and J usage is TRBJ1-1; D gene uncertain. The CDR3 is 12 amino acids. Trimming shortened V by 4 bases and J by 1 base, and 4 bases separated the two germline ends. Germline assignment: CDR1 MNHNS and CDR2 SASEGT. Here the CDR3 DNA reads TGTGCCAGCAGTGTGGCGAACACTGAAGCTTTCTTT. Amino acids: CASSVANTEAFF.

CDR3: CASSLGPYTNTGELFF. The CDR3 DNA follows: TGTGCCAGCAGCTTAGGTCCGTACACGAACACCGGGGAGCTGTTTTTT. The chain employs TRBV7-2 and TRBJ2-2; D not certain. CDR1 and CDR2 from the germline V gene are SGHTA and FQGNSA. V lost 1 base to trimming and J lost 0 bases, with 9 bases between them. CDR3 length equals 16 residues.

V and J are TRBV6-1 and TRBJ1-2; D unresolved. V was shortened by 1 base and J by 5 bases, with 11 bases between the two germline ends. The CDR3 loop spans 14 amino acids. The germline CDR1 and CDR2 sequences are MNHNS and SASEGT. CDR3 residues: CASSEVRGRYGYTF. CDR3 bases: TGTGCCAGCAGTGAAGTTAGAGGGCGGTATGGCTACACCTTC.

This clone was counted only a few times. This rearrangement joins TRBV5-4 to TRBJ1-2, with TRBD1 as a possible D gene (5 bases). CDR3 length equals 13 residues. From germline, CDR1 is SGHNT and CDR2 YYREEE (reference sequence). Trimming took 0 bases from V and 3 from J, leaving 6 bases between them. In nucleotides, the CDR3 is TGTGCCAGCAGCTTGGTAGGGGACTATGGCTACACCTTC. The encoded protein is CASSLVGDYGYTF.

This clone showed up just a few times. The J gene is TRBJ2-5, the V gene TRBV7-6, with 9 bases fitting TRBD2. Trimming took 3 bases from V and 3 from J; bases not matched to a gene: 8. The CDR3 runs 16 residues. Germline V CDR1 and CDR2: SGHVS, FNYEAQ. CDR3 sequence (DNA): TGTGCCAGCAGCTTGGTAGCGGGGGTGTTTAAAGAGACCCAGTACTTC. Translated: CASSLVAGVFKETQYF.

The chain uses TRBV4-2 and TRBJ2-7; perhaps TRBD2 as D (6 bases). Germline V gene data show CDR1 as LGHNA and CDR2 as YNFKEQ. The germline V and J ends were trimmed by 0 bases and 7 bases, with 19 bases remaining between them. The CDR3 contains 16 residues. DNA for the CDR3: TGTGCCAGCAGCCAAGATCAGGGACTGAGTACGGGGGAGCAGTACTTC. This gives the protein CASSQDQGLSTGEQYF.

This clone turned up a few times. The rearrangement joins TRBV6-6 to TRBJ2-3; 9 bases align to TRBD1. Germline CDR1 and CDR2: MNHNY and SVGAGI (reference sequence). The CDR3 covers 15 residues. J gave up 3 bases and V 6 bases, and 7 bases lay outside the gene matches. This chain's CDR3 is CASRGTGGATDTQYF. In DNA form, the CDR3 reads TGTGCCAGCAGGGGCACAGGGGGCGCAACAGATACGCAGTATTTT.

The V call is TRBV28, the J call TRBJ1-5, with 7 positions matching TRBD1. CDR3 length: 14 residues. J gave up 6 bases and V 4 bases, and 6 bases lay outside the gene matches. Germline CDR1 reads MDHEN; CDR2 reads SYDVKM. CDR3 DNA sequence: TGTGCCAGCAGTTCCACAGGGGCGGGTCAGCCCCAGCATTTT. It encodes CASSSTGAGQPQHF.

This clone was counted between two and nine times. The chain links TRBV7-2 to TRBJ1-2; 9 bases fit TRBD1. V lost 5 bases to trimming and J lost 4 bases; unmatched junction nucleotides: 8. Germline CDR1 SGHTA, CDR2 FQGNSA. The CDR3 is 15 amino acids. CDR3 sequence: CASSLRQGGSYGYTF. The CDR3 DNA sequence: TGTGCCAGCAGCCTAAGACAGGGGGGAAGCTATGGCTACACCTTC.

There are a few counts of this clone. This chain connects TRBV30 to TRBJ2-5, with 9 bases lining up with TRBD2. This CDR3 contains 15 residues. Germline V gene data show CDR1 as GTSNPN and CDR2 as SVGIG (reference sequence). J gave up 5 bases and V 0 bases, and 7 bases lay outside the gene matches. CDR3 amino acids: CAWSVLAGRGETQYF. CDR3 bases: TGTGCCTGGAGTGTTCTAGCGGGGCGCGGGGAGACCCAGTACTTC.